The TCR beta chain described here comes from a study of cytomegalovirus exposure and HLA in healthy donors. PCR amplification relied on 60 Vbeta primers (plus 13 Jbeta primers). The data were produced by immunoSEQ multiplex PCR, yet TCRdb's version contains in-frame clones alone and is incomplete. The top ten hold 3.9% of the sample, which has more than 55,000 clones, approximately 80% seen once. This clone was recorded once. With 6 bases removed from V and 0 bases from J, the gap between germline ends came to 5 bases. This CDR3 is 12 amino acids long. Germline V lookup: CDR1 MDHEN, CDR2 SYDVKM. The sequenced sample was PBMCs. The sequence was obtained from a woman in her 40s in good health and CMV-seronegative. The chain combines TRBV28 with TRBJ1-1; D not certain. CDR3 bases: TGTGCCAGCAGGTCTTTGAACACTGAAGCTTTCTTT. It specifies CASRSLNTEAFF. The variable domain in full, with the rest retrieved from reference TRBV28 and TRBJ1-1, is DVKVTQSSRYLVKRTGEKVFLECVQDMDHENMFWYRQDPGLGLRLIYFSYDVKMKEKGDIPEGYSVSREKKERFSLILESASTNQTSMYLCASRSLNTEAFFGQGTRLTVV.